This TCR beta chain was recorded in a study of spatial heterogeneity in lung cancer. Points from the study as a whole: One measure, the expanded intratumoral alpha and beta TCR count, tracked tumor mutation counts. Estimation of coverage gave values of about 7% for alpha and more than 11% for beta chains in tumor T cells.

This clonotype is labeled as medium-sized. As yet, its antigen is unknown. The CDR3 length is 14 residues. The germline gives CDR1 MNHEY, CDR2 SVGEGT. V shed 8 bases and J shed 6 bases, with 17 bases lying between them. A single record per CDR3 protein comes from TCRdb applying MiXCR to the 5' RACE reads. The sample holds around 7,900 distinct CDR3 sequences; 11% to 15% are singletons and the top ten take approximately 10%. Time point of the sample: sample taken at primary tumor resection. The receptor was derived from a female donor with early-stage non-small cell lung cancer. This chain joins TRBV6-2 or TRBV6-3 and TRBJ1-5, with D perhaps TRBD1 (6 bases). Sample: lung tumor tissue, taken at surgery. Written as DNA, the CDR3 is TGTGCCAGCCTGGCCCGAGGGGGTGTTCAGCCCCAGCATTTT. Its translation: CASLARGGVQPQHF.